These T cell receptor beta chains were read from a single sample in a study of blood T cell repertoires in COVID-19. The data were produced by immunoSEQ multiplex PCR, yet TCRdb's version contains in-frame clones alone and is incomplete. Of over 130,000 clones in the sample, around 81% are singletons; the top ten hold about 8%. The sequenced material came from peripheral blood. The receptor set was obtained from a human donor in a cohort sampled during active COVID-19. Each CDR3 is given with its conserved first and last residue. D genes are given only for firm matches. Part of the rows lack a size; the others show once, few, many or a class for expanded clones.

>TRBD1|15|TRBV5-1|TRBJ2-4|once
TGCGCCAGCAGCTTACAGACAGGGAGTCAAAACATTCAGTACTTC
CASSLQTGSQNIQYF
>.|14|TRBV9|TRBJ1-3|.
TGTGCCAGCACCCCGGCCGGGACTGGAAACACCATATATTTT
CASTPAGTGNTIYF
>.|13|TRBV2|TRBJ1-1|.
TGTGCCAGCAGCAGGGATTCCTGGACTGAAGCTTTCTTT
CASSRDSWTEAFF
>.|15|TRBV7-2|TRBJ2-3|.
TGTGCCAGCAGCGTAGCAGGGGGGGGTACAGATACGCAGTATTTT
CASSVAGGGTDTQYF
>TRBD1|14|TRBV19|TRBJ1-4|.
TGTGCCAGTAGTATGACAGGGTTGGTCGAAAAACTGTTTTTT
CASSMTGLVEKLFF
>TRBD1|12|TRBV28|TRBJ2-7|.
TGTGCCAGCAGTTTAGGACAGGGGAAGCAGTACTTC
CASSLGQGKQYF
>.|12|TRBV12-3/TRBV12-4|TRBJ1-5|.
TGTGCCAGCAGTTGGGGCAGAGTGCCCCAGCATTTT
CASSWGRVPQHF
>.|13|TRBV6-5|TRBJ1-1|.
TGTGCCAGCGCCGGACTGTTGAACACTGAAGCTTTCTTT
CASAGLLNTEAFF
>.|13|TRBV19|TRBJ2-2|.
TGTGCCAGTAGCAGACAGGCAAACGGGGAGCTGTTTTTT
CASSRQANGELFF
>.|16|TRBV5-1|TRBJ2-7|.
TGCGCCAGCAGCCGTCCCGCCCTAAGGGAGTATGACGAGCAGTACTTC
CASSRPALREYDEQYF
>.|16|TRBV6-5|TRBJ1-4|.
TGTGCCAGCAGTTACGTTGGGGGGTGGGGAGGTGAAAAACTGTTTTTT
CASSYVGGWGGEKLFF
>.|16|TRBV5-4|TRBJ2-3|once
TGTGCCAGCAGCTTGGTCACACAACTAGGCACAGATACGCAGTATTTT
CASSLVTQLGTDTQYF
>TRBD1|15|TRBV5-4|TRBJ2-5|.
TGTGCCAGCAGCGGGACAGCCGACCCCCGGGAGACCCAGTACTTC
CASSGTADPRETQYF
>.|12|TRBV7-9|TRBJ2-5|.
TGTGCCAGCAGCCCCCACAGGGAGACCCAGTACTTC
CASSPHRETQYF
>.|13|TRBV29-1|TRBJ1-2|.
TGCAGCGTTCCCCGTCAGGCGAACTATGGCTACACCTTC
CSVPRQANYGYTF
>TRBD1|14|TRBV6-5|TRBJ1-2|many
TGTGCCAGCAGTCCCCGACAGGGTTGGCGTGGCTACACCTTC
CASSPRQGWRGYTF
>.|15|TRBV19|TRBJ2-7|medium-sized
TGTGCCAGTAGTATAGGGGACTCCAGTCCTTACGAGCAGTACTTC
CASSIGDSSPYEQYF
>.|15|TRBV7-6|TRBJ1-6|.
TGTGCCAGCAGCTTAGAGATGACAGTGGGGTCACCCCTCCACTTT
CASSLEMTVGSPLHF
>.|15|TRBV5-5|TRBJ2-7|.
TGTGCCAGCAGCTTGAGTGGGACGGAGGGGCGCGAGCAGTACTTC
CASSLSGTEGREQYF
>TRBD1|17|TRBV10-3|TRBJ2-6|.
TGTGCCATCAGTGATGGTACAGGGGGTCGTGGGGCCAACGTCCTGACTTTC
CAISDGTGGRGANVLTF
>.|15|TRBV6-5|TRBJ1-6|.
TGTGCCAGCACCCAGGGCCAGACGCGTAATTCACCCCTCCACTTT
CASTQGQTRNSPLHF
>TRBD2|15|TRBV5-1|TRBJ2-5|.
TGCGCCAGCAGCTTGGGCTCTAGCGGGGGCGAGACCCAGTACTTC
CASSLGSSGGETQYF
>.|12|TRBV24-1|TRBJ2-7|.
TGTGCCACCAGTGAAGGGGTCTACGAGCAGTACTTC
CATSEGVYEQYF
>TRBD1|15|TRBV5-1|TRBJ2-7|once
TGCGCCAGCAGCTCTCTTTCGGGACAGGGGTACGAGCAGTACTTC
CASSSLSGQGYEQYF
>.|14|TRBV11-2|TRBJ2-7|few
TGTGCCAGCAGCCAATTGCGGACAGTCTACGAGCAGTACTTC
CASSQLRTVYEQYF
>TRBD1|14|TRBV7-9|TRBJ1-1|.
TGTGCCAGCAGCCTTCGACAGGGCGACACTGAAGCTTTCTTT
CASSLRQGDTEAFF
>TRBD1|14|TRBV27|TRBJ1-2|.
TGTGCCAGCAGTTTATTGGCAGGGGGCGGTGGCTACACCTTC
CASSLLAGGGGYTF
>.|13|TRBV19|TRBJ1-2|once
TGTGCCAGTACTCCCGACAGAGACTATGGCTACACCTTC
CASTPDRDYGYTF
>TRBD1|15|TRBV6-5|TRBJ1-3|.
TGTGCCAGCAGGGAGGACAGGGGCTCTGGAAACACCATATATTTT
CASREDRGSGNTIYF
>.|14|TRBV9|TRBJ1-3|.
TGTGCCAGCAGCGTAATGGAGGACGGAAACACCATATATTTT
CASSVMEDGNTIYF
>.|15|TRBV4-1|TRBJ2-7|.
TGCGCCAGCAGCCAAGATTCCGGGGTGTTCGGCGAGCAGTACTTC
CASSQDSGVFGEQYF
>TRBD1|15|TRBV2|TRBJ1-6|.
TGTGCCAGCAGTGACGGGCAGGGGGGAAATTCACCCCTCCACTTT
CASSDGQGGNSPLHF
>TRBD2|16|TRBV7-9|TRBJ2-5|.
TGTGCCAGCAGCTCGCCACTAGCGGGGGGCCGAGAGACCCAGTACTTC
CASSSPLAGGRETQYF
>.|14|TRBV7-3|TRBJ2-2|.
TGTGCCAGCAGCCCCACAGGTGTCACCGGGGAGCTGTTTTTT
CASSPTGVTGELFF
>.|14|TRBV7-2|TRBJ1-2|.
TGTGCCAGCAGCTTAGGTCAAATCGGGTTCGGCTACACCTTC
CASSLGQIGFGYTF
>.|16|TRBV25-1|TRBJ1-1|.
TGTGCCAGCAGTGGTAGGGGCCCTGGACGGAACACTGAAGCTTTCTTT
CASSGRGPGRNTEAFF
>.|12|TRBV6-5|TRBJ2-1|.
TGTGCCAGCAGTCCCAGCGGTGAATCAAGTTTCTTC
CASSPSGESSFF
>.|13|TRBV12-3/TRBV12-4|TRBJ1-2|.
TGTGCCAGCAGTCCAGCCGTGGGAGGGGGCTACACCTTC
CASSPAVGGGYTF
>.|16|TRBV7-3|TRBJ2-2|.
TGTGCCAGCAGCAAAAATTGGGAGGCGAACACCGGGGAGCTGTTTTTT
CASSKNWEANTGELFF
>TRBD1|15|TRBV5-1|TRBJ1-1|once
TGCGCCAGCAGTCTCTCCGGGACAGGGAACACTGAAGCTTTCTTT
CASSLSGTGNTEAFF
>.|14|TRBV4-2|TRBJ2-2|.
TGTGCCAGCAGCCAAGATCGGGGGACCGGGGAGCTGTTTTTT
CASSQDRGTGELFF
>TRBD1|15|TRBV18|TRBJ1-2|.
TGTGCCAGCTCACGAGAGGGACAGCGGATCTATGGCTACACCTTC
CASSREGQRIYGYTF
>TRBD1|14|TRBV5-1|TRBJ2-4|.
TGCGCCAGCAGCTTTGAAAACAGGGGAAACATTCAGTACTTC
CASSFENRGNIQYF
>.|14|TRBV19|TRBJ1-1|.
TGTGCCAGTAGTATAGACCCAAGCACTGCATTAACTTTCTTT
CASSIDPSTALTFF
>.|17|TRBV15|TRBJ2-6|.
TGTGCCACCAGCAGAGGCCATCAGAAGTCTGGGGCCAACGTCCTGACTTTC
CATSRGHQKSGANVLTF
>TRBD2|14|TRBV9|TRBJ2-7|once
TGTGCCAGCAGCGTAGACCGAGCGGGGGCCTCTCAGTACTTC
CASSVDRAGASQYF
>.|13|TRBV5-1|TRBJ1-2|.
TGCGCCAGCAGCTTGAGCTCTAACTATGGCTACACCTTC
CASSLSSNYGYTF
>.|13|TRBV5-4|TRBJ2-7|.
TGTGCCAGCAGCTTGGTTGGAGGGCTCGAGCAGTACTTC
CASSLVGGLEQYF
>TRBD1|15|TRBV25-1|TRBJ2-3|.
TGTGCCAGCACCCAACAGGGGGCTAGAACAGATACGCAGTATTTT
CASTQQGARTDTQYF
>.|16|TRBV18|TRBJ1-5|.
TGTGCCAGCTCACCAGCCGGGGCAGGGGGCAATCAGCCCCAGCATTTT
CASSPAGAGGNQPQHF
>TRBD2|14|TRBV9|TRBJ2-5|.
TGTGCCAGCAGCGTACTAGCGGCACAAGAGACCCAGTACTTC
CASSVLAAQETQYF
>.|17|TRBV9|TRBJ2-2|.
TGTGCCAGCAGCGTAGTTTCGGGGGGCTTCAGCACCGGGGAGCTGTTTTTT
CASSVVSGGFSTGELFF
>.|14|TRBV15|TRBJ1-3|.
TGTGCCACCAGCAGAGCTCCCGCGGGAAACACCATATATTTT
CATSRAPAGNTIYF
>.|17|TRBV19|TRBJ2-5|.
TGTGCCAGTAGCCTTCAGGGGAGGGCCCATCGGAAAGAGACCCAGTACTTC
CASSLQGRAHRKETQYF